These 21 T cell receptor beta chains originate from one sample sequenced in a study of T cell responses to AZD1222 COVID-19 vaccine. The data were produced by immunoSEQ multiplex PCR, yet TCRdb's version contains in-frame clones alone and is incomplete. The sample holds 140,000 to 150,000 clones, more than 85% seen once. Sequencing used peripheral blood, obtained on day 0 of AZD1222 vaccination. All receptors come from an adult in good health.

In this sample, this clone turned up once. This clone may be a read error of a much larger clone one base away. In the same sample, other DNA sequences code for this CDR3. The chain recombines TRBV2 with TRBJ1-5; the D gene is possibly TRBD1 (5 bases). The germline V and J ends were trimmed by 6 bases and 1 base, with 7 bases remaining between them. The CDR3 length is 13 residues. Germline lookup yields CDR1 SNHLY and CDR2 FYNNEI. The CDR3 coding sequence is TGTGCCAGCAGACGGGACAGCAATCAGCCCCAGCATTTT. Amino acid sequence: CASRRDSNQPQHF.

The gene calls are TRBV9 and TRBJ1-2, with 7 nucleotides matching TRBD1. The ends lost 3 bases at V and 8 bases at J; junction bases unmatched: 10. From germline, CDR1 is SGDLS and CDR2 YYNGEE. The CDR3 runs to 14 residues. In nucleotides, the CDR3 is TGTGCCAGCAGCGGCGGGACAGTCTTGAGGGGCTACACCTTC. Residues: CASSGGTVLRGYTF.

The chain couples TRBV6-5 to TRBJ2-7; 7 bases are a match to TRBD1. The CDR3 extends over 14 amino acids. The ends lost 5 bases at V and 3 bases at J; junction bases unmatched: 7. Germline V gives CDR1 MNHEY, CDR2 SVGAGI. The CDR3 DNA is TGTGCCAGCAGTACCCAGACAGGGCGCTACGAGCAGTACTTC. Residues: CASSTQTGRYEQYF.

The chain joins TRBV15 to TRBJ1-3; D ambiguous. The V end lost 5 bases, the J end lost 1 base, and 12 bases lay between the germline ends. Germline V gene sequence: CDR1 LNHNV, CDR2 YYDKDF (reference sequence). The CDR3 spans 15 residues. CDR3: CATSPTPQSGNTIYF. The CDR3 nucleotides read TGTGCCACCAGCCCGACCCCCCAGTCTGGAAACACCATATATTTT. The variable domain in full, completed from reference TRBV15 and TRBJ1-3, reads DAMVIQNPRYQVTQFGKPVTLSCSQTLNHNVMYWYQQKSSQAPKLLFHYYDKDFNNEADTPDNFQSRRPNTSFCFLDIRSPGLGDTAMYLCATSPTPQSGNTIYFGEGSWLTVV.

The J gene is TRBJ2-1, the V gene TRBV12-3 or TRBV12-4; D perhaps matches TRBD1 (6 bases). Trimming cost V 3 bases and J 4 bases, with 7 bases left between them. There are 13 residues in the CDR3. The CDR3, as DNA: TGTGCCAGCAGTTTTGGACAGTACAATGAGCAGTTCTTC. It is translated as CASSFGQYNEQFF.

The chain has TRBV5-4 and TRBJ1-1, with D perhaps TRBD1 (5 bases). CDR1 and CDR2 from the germline V gene are SGHNT and YYREEE (reference sequence). The CDR3 is made up of 15 amino acids. The germline V and J ends were trimmed by 1 base and 0 bases, with 10 bases remaining between them. CDR3 protein: CASSLLWGMNTEAFF. CDR3 in DNA: TGTGCCAGCAGCTTGTTGTGGGGGATGAACACTGAAGCTTTCTTT.

V gene TRBV7-2 combines with J gene TRBJ2-6; unclear D gene. V shed 5 bases and J shed 4 bases, with 9 bases lying between them. CDR1 is SGHTA, CDR2 FQGNSA, per germline. The CDR3 contains 14 residues. The DNA of the CDR3 is TGTGCCAGCAGCCCCGCCGGGGGGGCCAACGTCCTGACTTTC. It specifies CASSPAGGANVLTF.

The chain carries TRBV4-1 and TRBJ1-4, with D tentatively TRBD1 (6 bases). V shed 3 bases and J shed 6 bases, with 11 bases lying between them. Germline V gives CDR1 MGHRA, CDR2 YSYEKL. The CDR3 spans 14 residues. CDR3 nucleotide sequence: TGCGCCAGCAGCCACGGACAGTGGGATGAAAAACTGTTTTTT. It specifies CASSHGQWDEKLFF.

This clone was found once. The chain is built from TRBV19 and TRBJ1-1; 8 bases map to TRBD1. The CDR3 runs to 14 residues. With V trimmed by 3 bases and J by 5 bases, 5 bases remained unmatched. The germline gives CDR1 LNHDA, CDR2 SQIVND (reference sequence). The CDR3 DNA follows: TGTGCCAGTAGTATCCAAACAGGGGGAACTGAAGCTTTCTTT. Translating it yields CASSIQTGGTEAFF.

The chain uses TRBV19 and TRBJ2-7, with TRBD2 as a possible D gene (6 bases). The germline CDR1 and CDR2 sequences are LNHDA and SQIVND (reference sequence). V was shortened by 5 bases and J by 3 bases, with 14 bases between the two germline ends. The CDR3 covers 14 residues. For the CDR3, the DNA is TGTGCCAGTAGTCCCGGGGGTTGGGACTACGAGCAGTACTTC. Translating gives CASSPGGWDYEQYF.

The J gene is TRBJ1-1, the V gene TRBV6-5, with D possibly matching TRBD1 (6 bases). Trimming cost V 2 bases and J 1 base, with 11 bases left between them. The CDR3 runs 15 residues. CDR1 MNHEY and CDR2 SVGAGI come from the germline V gene. This CDR3 reads CASSYRRGGNTEAFF. CDR3 DNA sequence: TGTGCCAGCAGTTACCGCAGGGGAGGGAACACTGAAGCTTTCTTT.

This clone was seen just once. V is TRBV21-1 and J is TRBJ2-1; TRBD2, as called in the table, went unchecked against the DNA. TRBV21-1 is a pseudogene segment. CDR3 length: 16 residues. The chain's CDR3 is CASSKAHRETYNEQFF. CDR3 DNA sequence: TGTGCCAGCAGCAAAGCGCACCGGGAGACCTACAATGAGCAGTTCTTC.

This rearrangement joins TRBV27 to TRBJ2-7; 8 bases are a match to TRBD2. The V gene end was trimmed by 5 bases and the J gene end by 0 bases; junction bases not matched to a gene: 6. CDR1 is MNHEY, CDR2 SMNVEV, per germline (reference sequence). CDR3 length: 15 residues. The CDR3 protein is CASSLAGASSYEQYF. The CDR3 DNA sequence: TGTGCCAGCAGTCTAGCGGGCGCGAGCTCCTACGAGCAGTACTTC.

This chain links TRBV2 with TRBJ2-1; perhaps D is TRBD1 or TRBD2 (5 bases each). Trimming stripped 6 bases from V and 1 base from J, with 10 bases between. This CDR3 spans 14 amino acids. From germline, CDR1 is SNHLY and CDR2 FYNNEI. Here the CDR3 DNA reads TGTGCCAGCAGGGGGGTACTTTCCTACAATGAGCAGTTCTTC. It is translated as CASRGVLSYNEQFF.

J is TRBJ2-4 and V is TRBV30; D gene uncertain. V lost 2 bases and J lost 4, with 3 bases in between. The V gene's germline CDR1 is GTSNPN and CDR2 SVGIG (reference sequence). The CDR3 has 11 residues. CDR3 sequence (DNA): TGTGCCTGGAGTAGGAAAAACATTCAGTACTTC. Protein product: CAWSRKNIQYF.

The chain has TRBV29-1 and TRBJ1-1; the match to TRBD1 covers 9 bases. Germline CDR1 SQVTM, CDR2 ANQGSEA. V was pared by 7 bases and J by 1 base, with 4 bases of the junction left unmatched. This CDR3 is built from 13 residues. The CDR3, as DNA: TGCAGCGGTACAGGGGGCTCGAACACTGAAGCTTTCTTT. Translation gives CSGTGGSNTEAFF.

The chain is built from TRBV9 and TRBJ1-4, with D perhaps matching TRBD1 (5 bases). This CDR3 contains 16 residues. Trimming shortened V by 4 bases and J by 0 bases, and 13 bases separated the two germline ends. Germline-derived CDR1 and CDR2 are SGDLS and YYNGEE. DNA for the CDR3: TGTGCCAGCAGCCCCGAGGGACTTGCAACTAATGAAAAACTGTTTTTT. Amino acids: CASSPEGLATNEKLFF. The full variable domain, completed using reference TRBV9 and TRBJ1-4, is DSGVTQTPKHLITATGQRVTLRCSPRSGDLSVYWYQQSLDQGLQFLIQYYNGEERAKGNILERFSAQQFPDLHSELNLSSLELGDSALYFCASSPEGLATNEKLFFGSGTQLSVL.

The V gene is TRBV29-1, the J gene TRBJ1-3; a possible D gene is TRBD1 (6 bases). With 7 bases removed from V and 0 bases from J, the gap between germline ends came to 13 bases. Germline V CDR1 and CDR2: SQVTM, ANQGSEA. CDR3 length equals 14 residues. The CDR3 coding sequence is TGCAGCGGATCTACAGGGAACTCTGGAAACACCATATATTTT. Its protein product is CSGSTGNSGNTIYF.

This clone was detected once. The rearrangement links TRBV2 to TRBJ1-5; D gene uncertain. The length of the CDR3 is 13 residues. Per the germline V gene, CDR1 is SNHLY and CDR2 is FYNNEI. Trimming took off 2 bases at V and 7 bases at J, with 9 bases between the two ends. The CDR3 loop is CASSERPLQPQHF. CDR3 sequence (DNA): TGTGCCAGCAGTGAACGGCCTCTCCAGCCCCAGCATTTT.

The V and J genes are TRBV6-2 or TRBV6-3 and TRBJ1-6; D gene ambiguous. Germline lookup yields CDR1 MNHEY and CDR2 SVGEGT. CDR3 length: 12 amino acids. Trimming left V 0 bases short and J 9 bases short, with 3 bases between. The CDR3 DNA sequence: TGTGCCAGCAGTTACTCTGGTTCACCCCTCCACTTT. Amino acids: CASSYSGSPLHF.

The CDR3 reads CASSFTGDTEAFF. The CDR3 DNA follows: TGTGCCAGCAGCTTCACAGGGGACACTGAAGCTTTCTTT. The chain has TRBV13 and TRBJ1-1, with 7 positions matching TRBD1. In germline, CDR1 is PRHDT, CDR2 FYEKMQ (reference sequence). Trimming at V came to 3 bases and at J to 3 bases, leaving 1 base not matched to a gene. The CDR3 spans 13 residues.